Listed below are T cell receptor beta chains from one sample, sequenced in a study of T cell responses to AZD1222 COVID-19 vaccine. Assay: immunoSEQ multiplex PCR; the TCRdb copy retains only in-frame clones and omits some. The sample has about 110,000 clones, around 93% seen once; the top ten hold around 3%. The sample in question was peripheral blood, obtained 28 days after the second AZD1222 dose. The receptors stem from an adult who received the AZD1222 COVID-19 vaccine. Both conserved end residues are part of each CDR3. A D gene is named only where the DNA matches it firmly. Clone size is stated in some rows and not others, as once, few, many or a class when expanded.

TRBD1	NA	TRBV10-3	TRBJ1-2	TGTGCCATCAGTACGATGGGACAGGGTGATGGCTACACCTTC	CAISTMGQGDGYTF
NA	NA	TRBV20-1	TRBJ1-5	TGCAGTGCTAGTAGGGGAAACTCCTATCAGCCCCAGCATTTT	CSASRGNSYQPQHF
NA	NA	TRBV10-3	TRBJ1-1	TGTGCCATCAGTGAGCAGGGAACCCTCACTGAAGCTTTCTTT	CAISEQGTLTEAFF
NA	NA	TRBV19	TRBJ1-2	TGTGCCAGTAGCAACCGACAGTCCTATGGCTACACCTTC	CASSNRQSYGYTF
NA	NA	TRBV11-3	TRBJ2-2	TGTGCCAGCAGCTTAGCGGGACCTAAAACCGGGGAGCTGTTTTTT	CASSLAGPKTGELFF
NA	once	TRBV29-1	TRBJ2-7	TGCAGCGTTGTCAGCAGCGCCTACGAGCAGTACTTC	CSVVSSAYEQYF
NA	NA	TRBV15	TRBJ2-7	TGTGCCACCAGCAGAGATATTGTCGGGAGCGAGCAGTACTTC	CATSRDIVGSEQYF
NA	NA	TRBV4-1	TRBJ1-1	TGCGCCAGCAGCCAAGTGAGGGCCCGGAGGAGAAACACTGAAGCTTTCTTT	CASSQVRARRRNTEAFF
NA	NA	TRBV6-5	TRBJ1-1	TGTGCCAGCAGTTATACGGGGGGGATTGAAGCTTTCTTT	CASSYTGGIEAFF
NA	NA	TRBV6-4	TRBJ2-5	TGTGCCAGCAAGGCCAGACAAGAGACCCAGTACTTC	CASKARQETQYF
NA	NA	TRBV20-1	TRBJ1-6	TGCAGTGCTAGTAACAGGAGGAATAATTCACCCCTCCACTTT	CSASNRRNNSPLHF
NA	NA	TRBV23-1	TRBJ1-2	TGCGCCAGCAGTCAATCTAACAGAGAATATGGCTACACCTTC	CASSQSNREYGYTF
NA	once	TRBV9	TRBJ2-1	TGTGCCAGCAGCGGTTATAGCGCCAGCTCCTACAATGAGCAGTTCTTC	CASSGYSASSYNEQFF
NA	once	TRBV7-6	TRBJ2-2	TGTGCCAGCAGCGTTACGGGGGGCTCGAACACCGGGGAGCTGTTTTTT	CASSVTGGSNTGELFF
TRBD1	NA	TRBV27	TRBJ1-1	TGTGCCAGCAGTGGACAGGGGGAGGTGGTTGAAGCTTTCTTT	CASSGQGEVVEAFF
NA	NA	TRBV19	TRBJ2-1	TGTGCCAGTAGTGGAGTTAGGGGTGAGCAGTTCTTC	CASSGVRGEQFF
NA	once	TRBV9	TRBJ1-1	TGTGCCAGCAGCGCCCAGGGTGTGAACACTGAAGCTTTCTTT	CASSAQGVNTEAFF
NA	NA	TRBV6-5	TRBJ1-6	TGTGCCAGCAGCCCCGGGCACCCGGCGGATTCACCCCTCCACTTT	CASSPGHPADSPLHF
NA	NA	TRBV30	TRBJ1-2	TGTGCCTGGAGTGTGGAGTCAAACTATGGCTACACCTTC	CAWSVESNYGYTF
NA	NA	TRBV12-5	TRBJ2-5	TGTGCTAGTGGTTTGGTGGGGGTCGAGACCCAGTACTTC	CASGLVGVETQYF
NA	NA	TRBV12-3/TRBV12-4	TRBJ1-2	TGTGCCAGCAGTTTAGTCCCCGGGGGCGGCTACACCTTC	CASSLVPGGGYTF
TRBD1	NA	TRBV18	TRBJ1-2	TGTGCCAGCTCTGCGATGGCGACAGGGTTCGGGGACAGAGACAATTATGGCTACACCTTC	CASSAMATGFGDRDNYGYTF
NA	once	TRBV19	TRBJ1-3	TGTGCCAGTACCTCTAGCGGCTCTGGAAACACCATATATTTT	CASTSSGSGNTIYF
NA	NA	TRBV27	TRBJ1-2	TGTGCCAGCAGTTTTCGGGGCGCGTATGGCTACACCTTC	CASSFRGAYGYTF
NA	NA	TRBV30	TRBJ1-1	TGTGCCTGGAGTAAGCAAGGAAACACTGAAGCTTTCTTT	CAWSKQGNTEAFF
TRBD1	once	TRBV18	TRBJ1-1	TGTGCCAGCTCACCAGCCCGATCCGCAGGGGGCCTGAGGAACACTGAAGCTTTCTTT	CASSPARSAGGLRNTEAFF
TRBD1	NA	TRBV6-6	TRBJ1-5	TGTGCCAGCAGTTCGGACAGGCCTCAGGGCAATCAGCCCCAGCATTTT	CASSSDRPQGNQPQHF
TRBD2	NA	TRBV19	TRBJ2-3	TGTGCCAGTAGTATAGATCTAATTAGCGGGGGGATGAATACGCAGTATTTT	CASSIDLISGGMNTQYF
NA	once	TRBV5-1	TRBJ1-2	TGCGCCAGCAGCTTGGGTGGCTATGGCTACACCTTC	CASSLGGYGYTF
NA	NA	TRBV12-3/TRBV12-4	TRBJ1-2	TGTGCCAGCAGTTTAGGGGTAGAGTATGGCTACACCTTC	CASSLGVEYGYTF
NA	NA	TRBV7-9	TRBJ1-3	TGTGCCAGCAGCTTAAGAGTAGTCGGCACCATATATTTT	CASSLRVVGTIYF
TRBD1	once	TRBV27	TRBJ1-1	TGTGCCAGCAGTACCAGGGGGCTTGAAGCTTTCTTT	CASSTRGLEAFF
TRBD1	NA	TRBV27	TRBJ1-2	TGTGCCAGCAGTTCGGAGCCCGGGACAGGGGGATCCCTTTATGGCTACACCTTC	CASSSEPGTGGSLYGYTF
NA	NA	TRBV20-1	TRBJ2-1	TGCAGTGTCGGGGGCAGGAATGAGCAGTTCTTC	CSVGGRNEQFF
TRBD1	NA	TRBV19	TRBJ1-2	TGTGCCAGTCTCCCGTCAAACAGGGGTGGCTACACCTTC	CASLPSNRGGYTF
NA	NA	TRBV19	TRBJ1-6	TGTGCCAGTAGTATTTCCGACACCCTCTATAATTCACCCCTCCACTTT	CASSISDTLYNSPLHF
NA	NA	TRBV7-9	TRBJ2-2	TGTGCCAGCAGTTATGACGTTACCGGGGAGCTGTTTTTT	CASSYDVTGELFF
NA	NA	TRBV5-1	TRBJ2-2	TGCGCCAGCATGGGGGCCTCCTCGAACACCGGGGAGCTGTTTTTT	CASMGASSNTGELFF
NA	once	TRBV20-1	TRBJ1-1	TGCAGTGCTTCCAGTGGTGGCCCTTTCTTT	CSASSGGPFF
NA	NA	TRBV28	TRBJ2-1	TGTGCCAGCAGTTTATGGACTCGGCTGATTGAGCAGTTCTTC	CASSLWTRLIEQFF
NA	NA	TRBV14	TRBJ1-1	TGTGCCAGCAGCCAAAGAGTTCGCGGCTCTGAAGCTTTCTTT	CASSQRVRGSEAFF
NA	NA	TRBV15	TRBJ1-2	TGTGCCACCAGCCGGTTAGCTAGCAGGGGTTATGGCTACACCTTC	CATSRLASRGYGYTF
NA	NA	TRBV5-1	TRBJ1-1	TGCGCCAGCAGCTCACAAGGGATGAACACTGAAGCTTTCTTT	CASSSQGMNTEAFF
NA	NA	TRBV2	TRBJ2-3	TGTGCCAGCGGACTTACCCTCACAGATACGCAGTATTTT	CASGLTLTDTQYF
TRBD1	NA	TRBV5-6	TRBJ1-1	TGTGCCAGCAGCCCAGGAGGGGGCAACACTGAAGCTTTCTTT	CASSPGGGNTEAFF
NA	NA	TRBV6-5	TRBJ1-1	TGTGCCAGCAGTTTTCAGGGTGTAGGGTTCACTGAAGCTTTCTTT	CASSFQGVGFTEAFF
NA	NA	TRBV7-8	TRBJ2-2	TGTGCCAGCAGCTTATTGGCGGTCTTTAACACCGGGGAGCTGTTTTTT	CASSLLAVFNTGELFF
NA	NA	TRBV21-1	TRBJ1-5	TGTGCCAGCAACAAGGGTGACAGCAATCAGCCCCAGCATTTT	CASNKGDSNQPQHF
NA	NA	TRBV29-1	TRBJ1-2	TGCAGCGTTGAAGGTCAGGCCATTTTGGGAAATGGCTACACCTTC	CSVEGQAILGNGYTF
NA	NA	TRBV27	TRBJ2-7	TGTGCCAGCAGGTCCCTCCGCTACGAGCAGTACTTC	CASRSLRYEQYF
TRBD2	NA	TRBV11-3	TRBJ2-3	TGTGCCAGCAGCTTTGGACTAGCGGGGGACACAGATACGCAGTATTTT	CASSFGLAGDTDTQYF
TRBD1	NA	TRBV10-3	TRBJ1-2	TGTGCCATCAGCAGACAGGGCCACTATGGCTACACCTTC	CAISRQGHYGYTF
NA	NA	TRBV11-2	TRBJ1-4	TGTGCCAGCAGCTGGGAGGGTTATCAACGGCCGGGAGAAAAACTGTTTTTT	CASSWEGYQRPGEKLFF